This record concerns one T cell receptor beta chain sequence. Its specific antigen is unknown. No base quality values were provided; no much bigger clone lies one nucleotide off. The sample comes from a study of shared T cell receptors in the human thymus (dated by TCRdb to the early 2020s). For context, the study as a whole: The study investigated the way shared, self-reactive T-cell receptor alpha chains are produced in the human thymus.

Its CDR3 holds 17 amino acids, cysteine through phenylalanine. Just the 51-base CDR3 DNA is kept, in frame starting at base 1. Trimming removed 0 bases from V and 3 bases from J; the gene matches leave 6 bases unexplained. According to the germline V gene (reference sequence), CDR1 reads SEHNR and CDR2 reads FQNEAQ. The receptor library was made with the immunoSEQ multiplex PCR assay. TCRdb mirrors the immuneACCESS table, restricted to in-frame sequences. Some clones are absent from its copies; in checked studies, under half trace to an unresolved V gene, and the reason for the others is unknown. This sample comprises almost 550,000 clones, 70% to 80% of them detected only once. In total, the top ten clones hold 0.01% to 0.015% of the sample. These data were also reused for a study on human thymus T cells. Per the second study: Immunologically healthy infants undergoing open corrective cardiac surgery for congenital heart defects in Finland were used as donors. The thymus tissue came from surgical resects taken out during corrective cardiac surgery. V and J gene segment usage appeared biased in both thymic and peripheral blood repertoires. Highly overlapping thymic TCR repertoires among unrelated individuals were reported in the related research. The study used under 10 infant thymus samples plus four related peripheral blood samples to characterize TCR alpha and beta repertoires. The cohort included a handful of male and a couple of female infants, with donor ages spanning 7 to 244 days. After being mechanically released from the tissue, thymocytes were kept at -70 degrees C in pellets of about 8.5-32 million cells. Genomic DNA was extracted from frozen cell pellets with a QIAsymphony instrument. The immunoSEQ multiplex PCR assay was used to amplify the TCRB and TCRAD loci from a standardized amount of quality-controlled genomic DNA. The amplicons covered the V(D)J region and were long enough to include the CDR3 and to identify the V and J genes. Through the commercial immunoSEQ service, the amplicons were sequenced on an Illumina platform. Primer bias and sequencing errors were corrected using previously described methods, and TCRAD and TCRB definitions followed the IMGT database. immunoSEQ Analyzer 3.0 and VDJTools were used for repertoire analysis, which covered basic statistics, V/J segment usage, diversity estimates, rarefaction and pairwise overlap. Diversity was estimated with Chao1, ChaoE, Efron-Thisted, Shannon and inverse Simpson indices, and also on datasets down-sampled to the smallest sample. Repertoire overlap was assessed by strict matching of CDR3 nucleotide sequence, V gene and J gene, and clustering was done by Jaccard-based multidimensional scaling. Thymus samples yielded on average around 810,000 unique TCRB clonotypes, compared with around 84,000 from blood samples.

The sequence was obtained from a boy younger than two with a congenital heart defect. Donor details come from another sample of the same person, matched by shared clones. The V and J genes are TRBV7-9 and TRBJ2-3, with 10 junctional bases fitting TRBD2. The sequenced sample consisted of thymocytes. The nucleotide sequence is given as TGTGCCAGCAGCTTAGCGGTCCAAGCGGGAGGGACAGATACGCAGTATTTT. Its translation reads: CASSLAVQAGGTDTQYF.